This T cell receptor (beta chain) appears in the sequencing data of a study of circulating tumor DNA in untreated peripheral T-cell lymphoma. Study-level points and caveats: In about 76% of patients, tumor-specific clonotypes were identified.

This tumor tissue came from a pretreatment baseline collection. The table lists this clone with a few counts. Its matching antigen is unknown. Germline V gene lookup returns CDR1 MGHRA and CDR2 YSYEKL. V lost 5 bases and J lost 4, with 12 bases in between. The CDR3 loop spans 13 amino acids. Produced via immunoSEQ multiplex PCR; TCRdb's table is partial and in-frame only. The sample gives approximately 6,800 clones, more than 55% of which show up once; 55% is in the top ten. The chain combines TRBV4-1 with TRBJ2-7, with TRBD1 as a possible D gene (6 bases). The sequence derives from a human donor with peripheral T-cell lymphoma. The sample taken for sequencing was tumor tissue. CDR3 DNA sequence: TGCGCCAGCAGCTACTATCAGGGGTACGAGCAGTACTTC. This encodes CASSYYQGYEQYF.